Shown below are 2 T cell receptor beta chains from a single sample sequenced in a study of control samples from healthy donors and cancer patients. Here immunoSEQ multiplex PCR was the method, and the copy in TCRdb shows in-frame clones only, minus some. The data show under 150,000 clones, around nine tenths seen once. Sequencing was performed on PBMCs. The source of these receptors is a man in his fifties with head and neck cancer.

This chain links TRBV7-2 with TRBJ2-7; D may be TRBD2 (6 bases). The V end lost 1 base, the J end lost 2 bases, and 12 bases lay between the germline ends. Germline-derived CDR1 and CDR2 are SGHTA and FQGNSA. CDR3 length: 15 residues. CDR3 region: CASSLVGSGAYEQYF. CDR3 DNA: TGTGCCAGCAGCTTAGTGGGTAGCGGAGCCTACGAGCAGTACTTC.

The V call is TRBV5-1, the J call TRBJ2-2; D not certain. Trimming took 4 bases from V and 4 from J, leaving 11 bases between them. This CDR3 has 14 amino acids. Germline V gene data show CDR1 as SGHRS and CDR2 as YFSETQ. The CDR3, as DNA: TGCGCCAGCAGCCCATCTTCGGGCACCGGGGAGCTGTTTTTT. Amino acids: CASSPSSGTGELFF.